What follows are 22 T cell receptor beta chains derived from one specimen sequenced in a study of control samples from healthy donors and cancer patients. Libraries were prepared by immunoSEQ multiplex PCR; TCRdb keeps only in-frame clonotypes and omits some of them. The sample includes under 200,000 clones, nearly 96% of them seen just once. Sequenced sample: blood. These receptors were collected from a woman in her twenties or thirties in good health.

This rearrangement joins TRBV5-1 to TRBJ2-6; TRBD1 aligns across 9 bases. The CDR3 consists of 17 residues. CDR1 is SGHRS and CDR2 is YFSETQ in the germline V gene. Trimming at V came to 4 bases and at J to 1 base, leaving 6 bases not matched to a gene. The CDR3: CASSGGQGPSGANVLTF. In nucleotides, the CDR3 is TGCGCCAGCAGCGGAGGACAGGGGCCATCTGGGGCCAACGTCCTGACTTTC.

The chain's CDR3 is CASTPWGGWTEAFF. The CDR3 DNA is TGTGCCAGCACCCCATGGGGGGGGTGGACTGAAGCTTTCTTT. The chain is built from TRBV2 and TRBJ1-1; a weak D match, TRBD1 (5 bases). This CDR3 is built from 14 residues. Germline V gene data show CDR1 as SNHLY and CDR2 as FYNNEI. Trimming shortened V by 7 bases and J by 5 bases, and 17 bases separated the two germline ends.

The CDR3 DNA is TGTGCCAGCAGTTTGACAGTCTTCGGCACAGATACGCAGTATTTT. As protein: CASSLTVFGTDTQYF. The gene calls are TRBV6-5 and TRBJ2-3; TRBD1 is a possible D gene (5 bases). The germline V and J ends were trimmed by 4 bases and 1 base, with 12 bases remaining between them. Germline CDR1 reads MNHEY; CDR2 reads SVGAGI. The CDR3 contains 15 residues.

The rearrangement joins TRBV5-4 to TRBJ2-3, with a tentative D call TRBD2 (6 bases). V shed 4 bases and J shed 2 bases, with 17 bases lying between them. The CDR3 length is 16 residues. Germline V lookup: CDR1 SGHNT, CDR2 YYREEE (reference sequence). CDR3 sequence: CASSPLGGALTDTQYF. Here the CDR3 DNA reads TGTGCCAGCAGCCCACTCGGCGGGGCACTCACAGATACGCAGTATTTT.

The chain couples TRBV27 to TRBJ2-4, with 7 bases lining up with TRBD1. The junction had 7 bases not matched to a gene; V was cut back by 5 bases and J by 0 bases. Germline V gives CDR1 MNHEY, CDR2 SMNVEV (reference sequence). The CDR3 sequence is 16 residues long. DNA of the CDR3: TGTGCCAGCAGTACCCCGGACAGGCTAGCCAAAAACATTCAGTACTTC. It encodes CASSTPDRLAKNIQYF.

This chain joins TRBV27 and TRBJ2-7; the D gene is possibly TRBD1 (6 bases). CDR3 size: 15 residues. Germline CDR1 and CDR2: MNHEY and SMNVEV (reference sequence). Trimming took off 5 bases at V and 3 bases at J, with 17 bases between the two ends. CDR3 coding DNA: TGTGCCAGCAGTGTCCTCGGGCAGGGGATCTACGAGCAGTACTTC. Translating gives CASSVLGQGIYEQYF.

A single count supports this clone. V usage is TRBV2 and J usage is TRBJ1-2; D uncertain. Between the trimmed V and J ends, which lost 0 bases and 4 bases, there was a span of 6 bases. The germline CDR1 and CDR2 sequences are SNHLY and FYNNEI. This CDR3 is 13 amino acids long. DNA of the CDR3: TGTGCCAGCAGTGAAGCCCAGGTCTATGGCTACACCTTC. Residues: CASSEAQVYGYTF.

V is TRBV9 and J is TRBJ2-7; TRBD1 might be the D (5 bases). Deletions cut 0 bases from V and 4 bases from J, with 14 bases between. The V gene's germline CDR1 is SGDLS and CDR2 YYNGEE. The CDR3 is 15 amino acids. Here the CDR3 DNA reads TGTGCCAGCAGCGTAGGCCAGGGTTATAGTTACGAGCAGTACTTC. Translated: CASSVGQGYSYEQYF. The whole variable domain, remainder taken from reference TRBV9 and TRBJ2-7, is DSGVTQTPKHLITATGQRVTLRCSPRSGDLSVYWYQQSLDQGLQFLIQYYNGEERAKGNILERFSAQQFPDLHSELNLSSLELGDSALYFCASSVGQGYSYEQYFGPGTRLTVT.

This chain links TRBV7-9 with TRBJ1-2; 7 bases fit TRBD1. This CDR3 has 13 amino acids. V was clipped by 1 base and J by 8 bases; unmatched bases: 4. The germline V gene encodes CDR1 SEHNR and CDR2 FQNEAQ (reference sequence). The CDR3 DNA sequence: TGTGCCAGCAGCTTAGGTCAGGGGGGCGGCTACACCTTC. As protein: CASSLGQGGGYTF.

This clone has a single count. CDR3 DNA: TGTGCCAGCAGTTACGGCCTGACCTACGAGCAGTACTTC. Translation: CASSYGLTYEQYF. The rearrangement links TRBV6-5 to TRBJ2-7; D is ambiguous. The CDR3 length is 13 residues. Germline V CDR1 and CDR2: MNHEY, SVGAGI. V was trimmed by 2 bases and J by 2 bases, leaving 7 bases between them.

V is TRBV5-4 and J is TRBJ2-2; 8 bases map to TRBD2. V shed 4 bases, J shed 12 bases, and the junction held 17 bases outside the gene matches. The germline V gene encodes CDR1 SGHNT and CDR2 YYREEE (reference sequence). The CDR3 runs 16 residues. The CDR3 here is CASSRSGGDIPGKLFF. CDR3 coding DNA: TGTGCCAGCAGCCGATCCGGGGGGGACATACCGGGGAAGCTGTTTTTT.

In nucleotides, the CDR3 is TGTGCCAGCAGCGTGGGGGACACACCCTACGAGCAGTACTTC. It is translated as CASSVGDTPYEQYF. The chain uses TRBV9 and TRBJ2-7; D might be TRBD1 (6 bases). Trimming left V 2 bases short and J 2 bases short, with 11 bases between. Germline loops: CDR1 SGDLS, CDR2 YYNGEE. This CDR3 has 14 residues.

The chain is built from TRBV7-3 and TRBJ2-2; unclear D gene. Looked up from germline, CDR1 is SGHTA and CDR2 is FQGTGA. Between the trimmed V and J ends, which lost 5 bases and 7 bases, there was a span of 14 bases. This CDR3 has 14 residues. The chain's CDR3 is CASSVTRGGGELFF. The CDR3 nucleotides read TGTGCCAGCAGCGTCACACGTGGTGGCGGGGAGCTGTTTTTT.

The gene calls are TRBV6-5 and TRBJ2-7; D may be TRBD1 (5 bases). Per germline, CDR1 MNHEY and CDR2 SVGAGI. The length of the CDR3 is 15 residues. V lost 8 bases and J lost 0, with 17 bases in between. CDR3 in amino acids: CASSRLMTASYEQYF. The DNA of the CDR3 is TGTGCCAGCTCCAGGCTTATGACAGCCTCCTACGAGCAGTACTTC.

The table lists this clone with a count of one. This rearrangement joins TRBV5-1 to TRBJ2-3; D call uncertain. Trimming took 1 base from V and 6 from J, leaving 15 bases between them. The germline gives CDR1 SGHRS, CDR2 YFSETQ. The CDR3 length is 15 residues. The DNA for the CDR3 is TGCGCCAGCAGCTTGTCCCAAGTAGTTTCGGATACGCAGTATTTT. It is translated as CASSLSQVVSDTQYF.

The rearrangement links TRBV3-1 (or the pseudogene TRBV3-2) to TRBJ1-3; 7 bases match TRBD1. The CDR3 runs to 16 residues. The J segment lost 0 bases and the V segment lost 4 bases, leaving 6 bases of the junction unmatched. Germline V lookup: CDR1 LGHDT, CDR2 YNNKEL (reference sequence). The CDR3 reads CASSPKTGSSGNTIYF. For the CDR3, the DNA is TGTGCCAGCAGCCCTAAGACAGGGAGCTCTGGAAACACCATATATTTT.

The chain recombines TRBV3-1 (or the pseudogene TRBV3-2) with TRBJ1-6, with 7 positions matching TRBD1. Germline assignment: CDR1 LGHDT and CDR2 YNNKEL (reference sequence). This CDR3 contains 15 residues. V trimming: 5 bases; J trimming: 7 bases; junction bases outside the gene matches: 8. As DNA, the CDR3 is TGTGCCAGCAGCAGGGTGGGGACAGAAAATTCACCCCTCCACTTT. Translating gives CASSRVGTENSPLHF.

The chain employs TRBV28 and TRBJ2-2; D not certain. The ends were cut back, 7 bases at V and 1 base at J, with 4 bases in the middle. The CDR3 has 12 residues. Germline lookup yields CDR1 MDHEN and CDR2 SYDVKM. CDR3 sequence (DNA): TGTGCCAGCAACCTGAACACCGGGGAGCTGTTTTTT. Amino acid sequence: CASNLNTGELFF.

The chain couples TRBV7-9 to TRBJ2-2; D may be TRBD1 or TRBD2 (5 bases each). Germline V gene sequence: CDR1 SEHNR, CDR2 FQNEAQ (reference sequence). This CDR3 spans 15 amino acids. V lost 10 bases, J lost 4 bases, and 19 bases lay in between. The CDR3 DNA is TGTGCCATTACAAGGGCAGGGACGAGCACCGGGGAGCTGTTTTTT. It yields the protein CAITRAGTSTGELFF.

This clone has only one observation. The CDR3 sequence is CACQLRRGNQPQHF. The CDR3 DNA follows: TGTGCCTGCCAACTTCGAAGAGGCAATCAGCCCCAGCATTTT. The chain recombines TRBV6-5 with TRBJ1-5; D not resolved. The CDR3 totals 14 residues. The V gene's germline CDR1 is MNHEY and CDR2 SVGAGI. V was clipped by 11 bases and J by 2 bases, with 16 bases between them.

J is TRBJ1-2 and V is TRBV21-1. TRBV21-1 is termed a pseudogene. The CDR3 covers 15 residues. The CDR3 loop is CASSKGGREVSGYTF. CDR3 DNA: TGTGCCAGCAGCAAAGGAGGCAGGGAGGTAAGTGGCTACACCTTC.

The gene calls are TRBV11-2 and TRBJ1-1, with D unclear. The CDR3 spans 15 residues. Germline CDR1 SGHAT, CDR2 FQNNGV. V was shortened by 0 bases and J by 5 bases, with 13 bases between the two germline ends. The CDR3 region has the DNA TGTGCCAGCAGCTTAGAGCTGGGTTGGGGAACTGAAGCTTTCTTT. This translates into CASSLELGWGTEAFF.